This record covers a single TCR beta chain. The repertoire was sequenced with immunoSEQ multiplex PCR; TCRdb's copy has only in-frame clones and lacks some. The sample shows tens of thousands of clones, nearly 95% of them seen only once. These data come from a study of OX40 agonist ivuxolimab in advanced cancers. Germline CDR1 is MGHRA and CDR2 is YSYEKL. V lost 0 bases and J 6 bases, leaving 15 bases between the germline ends. This CDR3 has 15 amino acids. The cohort excluded patients with autoimmune disease history or systemic immunosuppression. This material consisted of CD4+ or CD8+ T cells sorted from blood, taken in a trial of the OX40 agonist ivuxolimab. The source of this sequence is an adult with an advanced solid tumor such as melanoma, head and neck, liver or kidney cancer. The rearrangement uses TRBV4-1 and TRBJ2-7, with TRBD2 as a possible D gene (5 bases). The CDR3 spells CASSQDHRTLSEQYF. The CDR3 coding sequence is TGCGCCAGCAGCCAAGATCATAGGACTCTAAGCGAGCAGTACTTC.